This is a list of T cell receptor beta chains from one sample in a study of read filtering for tumor transcriptome and immune sequencing. TCRdb used MiXCR to reprocess the reads, holding one entry per CDR3 protein. Of over 50,000 distinct CDR3 sequences in the sample, around 19% were seen once. Sequencing was done on a sample of a population of CD138-negative cells sorted from bone marrow. The receptor source for this set is a donor aged 40 or older with multiple myeloma. Both conserved end residues are part of each CDR3. D genes are given only for firm matches. Size values are once, few and many counts, or a class for expanded clones, and some rows have none.

CDR3aa: CASLAPAYNEQFF
CDR3nt: TGTGCCAGCCTAGCGCCAGCCTACAATGAGCAGTTCTTC
v_gene: TRBV19
abundance: many
d_gene: .
j_gene: TRBJ2-1

CDR3aa: CATSIGELSYNEQFF
CDR3nt: TGTGCCACCAGCATCGGGGAACTCTCCTACAATGAGCAGTTCTTC
v_gene: TRBV15
abundance: many
d_gene: .
j_gene: TRBJ2-1

CDR3aa: CASSLAEGGRPRSYNEQFF
CDR3nt: TGTGCCAGCAGCTTAGCGGAAGGGGGGAGGCCCCGCTCCTACAATGAGCAGTTCTTC
v_gene: TRBV7-8
abundance: many
d_gene: .
j_gene: TRBJ2-1

CDR3aa: CASSLRVAGLYNEQFF
CDR3nt: TGTGCCAGCAGTTTAAGGGTGGCGGGGTTATACAATGAGCAGTTCTTC
v_gene: TRBV28
abundance: many
d_gene: .
j_gene: TRBJ2-1

CDR3aa: CASNTANYGYTF
CDR3nt: TGTGCCAGTAATACGGCTAACTATGGCTACACCTTC
v_gene: TRBV19
abundance: many
d_gene: .
j_gene: TRBJ1-2

CDR3aa: CSARTQPGLADYNEQFF
CDR3nt: TGCAGTGCTAGAACCCAACCCGGACTAGCGGACTACAATGAGCAGTTCTTC
v_gene: TRBV20-1
abundance: many
d_gene: TRBD2
j_gene: TRBJ2-1

CDR3aa: CASSVAEVNTEAFF
CDR3nt: TGTGCCAGCAGCGTAGCTGAAGTGAACACTGAAGCTTTCTTT
v_gene: TRBV9
abundance: many
d_gene: .
j_gene: TRBJ1-1

CDR3aa: CAAGGSGGSDTQYF
CDR3nt: TGTGCCGCCGGCGGTTCCGGGGGTTCAGATACGCAGTATTTT
v_gene: TRBV28
abundance: .
d_gene: .
j_gene: TRBJ2-3

CDR3aa: CASSYLKGGGNTIYF
CDR3nt: TGTGCCAGCAGTTACCTCAAAGGGGGTGGAAACACCATATATTTT
v_gene: TRBV6-6
abundance: few
d_gene: .
j_gene: TRBJ1-3

CDR3aa: CASSQDWPGDTEAFF
CDR3nt: TGTGCCAGCAGCCAAGATTGGCCGGGGGACACTGAAGCTTTCTTT
v_gene: TRBV14
abundance: many
d_gene: .
j_gene: TRBJ1-1

CDR3aa: CASSLQVGSYEQYF
CDR3nt: TGTGCCAGCAGCCTACAAGTGGGGTCCTACGAGCAGTACTTC
v_gene: TRBV4-1
abundance: many
d_gene: .
j_gene: TRBJ2-7

CDR3aa: CASSSSGPRQETQYF
CDR3nt: TGTGCCAGCTCTAGCTCAGGCCCAAGACAAGAGACCCAGTACTTC
v_gene: TRBV18
abundance: .
d_gene: .
j_gene: TRBJ2-5

CDR3aa: CASMSGPGADTQYF
CDR3nt: TGCGCCAGCATGAGCGGCCCGGGGGCCGATACGCAGTATTTT
v_gene: TRBV5-1
abundance: .
d_gene: .
j_gene: TRBJ2-3

CDR3aa: CASSYSASGRSPANTGELFF
CDR3nt: TGTGCCAGCAGTTACTCTGCTAGCGGGAGATCCCCCGCGAACACCGGGGAGCTGTTTTTT
v_gene: TRBV6-2/TRBV6-3
abundance: many
d_gene: TRBD2
j_gene: TRBJ2-2

CDR3aa: CASSYSLRNTEAFF
CDR3nt: TGTGCCAGCAGTTACTCTCTTCGTAACACTGAAGCTTTCTTT
v_gene: TRBV6-5
abundance: few
d_gene: .
j_gene: TRBJ1-1

CDR3aa: CASSDGQGVGNSPLHF
CDR3nt: TGCGCCAGCAGTGACGGACAGGGGGTTGGCAATTCACCCCTCCACTTT
v_gene: TRBV10-2
abundance: medium-sized
d_gene: TRBD1
j_gene: TRBJ1-6

CDR3aa: CASRYSPGQGAVVTEAFF
CDR3nt: TGTGCCAGCAGATACTCTCCGGGACAGGGGGCTGTGGTCACTGAAGCTTTCTTT
v_gene: TRBV28
abundance: many
d_gene: TRBD1
j_gene: TRBJ1-1

CDR3aa: CSARDLLAYNEQFF
CDR3nt: TGCAGTGCTAGAGATCTACTAGCCTACAATGAGCAGTTCTTC
v_gene: TRBV20-1
abundance: medium-sized
d_gene: .
j_gene: TRBJ2-1

CDR3aa: CASSAPGGASSYEQYF
CDR3nt: TGTGCCAGCAGCGCCCCCGGCGGGGCAAGCTCCTACGAGCAGTACTTC
v_gene: TRBV7-9
abundance: many
d_gene: .
j_gene: TRBJ2-7

CDR3aa: CSARRGNGPYEQYF
CDR3nt: TGCAGTGCTAGAAGGGGCAACGGCCCCTACGAGCAGTACTTC
v_gene: TRBV20-1
abundance: many
d_gene: .
j_gene: TRBJ2-7

CDR3aa: CATRLSRRLVGELFF
CDR3nt: TGTGCCACCCGCCTCTCTCGGAGACTTGTCGGGGAGCTGTTTTTT
v_gene: TRBV6-6
abundance: .
d_gene: .
j_gene: TRBJ2-2

CDR3aa: CASSVADSLSYEQYF
CDR3nt: TGTGCCAGCAGTGTAGCGGACAGTTTATCCTACGAGCAGTACTTC
v_gene: TRBV6-1
abundance: many
d_gene: .
j_gene: TRBJ2-7

CDR3aa: CASSFRATEAFF
CDR3nt: TGTGCCAGCAGTTTTCGGGCCACTGAAGCTTTCTTT
v_gene: TRBV12-3/TRBV12-4
abundance: few
d_gene: .
j_gene: TRBJ1-1

CDR3aa: CSAPLVDYGYNSPLHF
CDR3nt: TGCAGTGCCCCGCTTGTGGATTACGGCTATAATTCACCCCTCCACTTT
v_gene: TRBV20-1
abundance: many
d_gene: .
j_gene: TRBJ1-6

CDR3aa: CASSQEGGTYNEKLFF
CDR3nt: TGCGCCAGCAGCCAAGAAGGAGGGACCTATAATGAAAAACTGTTTTTT
v_gene: TRBV4-1
abundance: few
d_gene: .
j_gene: TRBJ1-4

CDR3aa: CASTLTQLAHEQFF
CDR3nt: TGTGCCAGCACACTCACCCAACTAGCCCATGAGCAGTTCTTC
v_gene: TRBV2
abundance: many
d_gene: .
j_gene: TRBJ2-1

CDR3aa: CATSDLQHPGELFF
CDR3nt: TGTGCCACCAGTGATTTGCAGCACCCCGGGGAGCTGTTTTTT
v_gene: TRBV24-1
abundance: many
d_gene: .
j_gene: TRBJ2-2

CDR3aa: CASSERDGLSPLHF
CDR3nt: TGTGCCAGCAGTGAACGGGACGGTCTTTCACCCCTCCACTTT
v_gene: TRBV6-5
abundance: many
d_gene: .
j_gene: TRBJ1-6

CDR3aa: CSAISSGRRETQYF
CDR3nt: TGCAGTGCCATTTCTAGCGGGAGGAGGGAGACCCAGTACTTC
v_gene: TRBV20-1
abundance: many
d_gene: TRBD2
j_gene: TRBJ2-5

CDR3aa: CASSVGTGGWNTGELFF
CDR3nt: TGTGCCAGCAGCGTAGGGACAGGGGGCTGGAACACCGGGGAGCTGTTTTTT
v_gene: TRBV9
abundance: many
d_gene: TRBD1
j_gene: TRBJ2-2

CDR3aa: CASSGGGERQYQETQYF
CDR3nt: TGTGCCAGCAGTGGAGGAGGGGAGCGGCAGTACCAAGAGACCCAGTACTTC
v_gene: TRBV2
abundance: many
d_gene: .
j_gene: TRBJ2-5

CDR3aa: CSVELAVADTQYF
CDR3nt: TGCAGCGTTGAACTAGCCGTGGCAGATACGCAGTATTTT
v_gene: TRBV29-1
abundance: .
d_gene: .
j_gene: TRBJ2-3

CDR3aa: CATSDYRDYGYTF
CDR3nt: TGTGCCACCAGTGATTACAGGGATTATGGCTACACCTTC
v_gene: TRBV24-1
abundance: many
d_gene: .
j_gene: TRBJ1-2

CDR3aa: CSARDQRVRDEQYF
CDR3nt: TGCAGTGCTAGAGATCAACGGGTTCGGGACGAGCAGTACTTC
v_gene: TRBV20-1
abundance: many
d_gene: .
j_gene: TRBJ2-7

CDR3aa: CASSLGGLWSEQYF
CDR3nt: TGTGCCAGCAGCTTAGGAGGGCTGTGGAGCGAGCAGTACTTC
v_gene: TRBV7-9
abundance: many
d_gene: .
j_gene: TRBJ2-7

CDR3aa: CSASQASTDTQYF
CDR3nt: TGCAGTGCTAGCCAGGCTAGCACAGATACGCAGTATTTT
v_gene: TRBV20-1
abundance: many
d_gene: .
j_gene: TRBJ2-3

CDR3aa: CAISESRLGSPEQYF
CDR3nt: TGTGCCATCAGTGAGTCGCGATTAGGATCTCCCGAGCAGTACTTC
v_gene: TRBV10-3
abundance: many
d_gene: .
j_gene: TRBJ2-7

CDR3aa: CASSFDTANTEAFF
CDR3nt: TGTGCCAGCAGCTTCGACACAGCGAACACTGAAGCTTTCTTT
v_gene: TRBV6-5
abundance: many
d_gene: .
j_gene: TRBJ1-1